This T cell receptor beta chain was recovered during a study of blood T cell repertoires in COVID-19. Across the study: Donors in the United States, Italy and Spain gave samples during acute or convalescent COVID-19. From T cells, B-cell-depleted T cells, or PBMCs came the material, which was cDNA or gDNA.

The Seattle patients, enrolled during active infection, were followed longitudinally. J lost 6 bases, V lost 2 bases, and 3 bases had no gene match. Per the germline V gene, CDR1 is MDHEN and CDR2 is SYDVKM. The CDR3 covers 14 residues. Original methodology: Reference gene primer amplification yielded estimated nucleated cell counts. The protocol was immunoSEQ multiplex PCR, while the TCRdb copy is restricted to in-frame clones and leaves out a portion. That table is the source of V, J and clone size, and D and trimming were worked out from the DNA. Among 300,000 to 350,000 clones listed, roughly nine tenths were seen once.

This TCR came from a woman in her 30s with COVID-19, enrolled during active disease. The sample taken for sequencing was peripheral blood. V gene TRBV28 combines with J gene TRBJ2-7; 11 positions match TRBD2. CDR3 sequence (DNA): TGTGCCAGCAGTTTACTAGCGGGAGGTGGCGAGCAGTACTTC. It yields the protein CASSLLAGGGEQYF.